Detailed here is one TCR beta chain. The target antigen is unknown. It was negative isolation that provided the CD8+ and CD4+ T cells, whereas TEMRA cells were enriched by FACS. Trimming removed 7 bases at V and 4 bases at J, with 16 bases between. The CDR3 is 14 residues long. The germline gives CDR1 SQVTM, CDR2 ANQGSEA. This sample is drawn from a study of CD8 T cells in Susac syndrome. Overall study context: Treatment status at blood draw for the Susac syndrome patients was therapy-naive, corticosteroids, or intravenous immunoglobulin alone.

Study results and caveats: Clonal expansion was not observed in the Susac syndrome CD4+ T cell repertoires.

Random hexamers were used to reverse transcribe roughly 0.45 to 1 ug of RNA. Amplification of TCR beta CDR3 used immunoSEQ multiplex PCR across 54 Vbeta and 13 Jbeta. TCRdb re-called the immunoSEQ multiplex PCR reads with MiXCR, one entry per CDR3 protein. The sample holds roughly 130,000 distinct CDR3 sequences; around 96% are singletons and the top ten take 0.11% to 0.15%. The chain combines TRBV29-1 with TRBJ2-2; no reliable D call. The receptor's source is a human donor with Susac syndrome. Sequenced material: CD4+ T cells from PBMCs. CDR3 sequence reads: CSAQEAGGTGELFF. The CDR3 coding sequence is TGCAGCGCCCAAGAGGCAGGTGGCACCGGGGAGCTGTTTTTT.